This T cell receptor (beta chain) was identified in a study of T cell changes during pregnancy in multiple sclerosis. The V gene's germline CDR1 is SGHDT and CDR2 YYEEEE. The CDR3 covers 13 residues. J was trimmed by 5 bases and V by 2 bases; bases with no gene match: 1. Only in-frame clones appear in the TCRdb table, and some are missing; sequencing was by immunoSEQ multiplex PCR. This sample carries over 50,000 clones, less than 90% of them seen once, and the ten largest clones take 0.38%. This chain links TRBV5-6 with TRBJ1-3; 7 nucleotides line up with TRBD1. Sample: CD4+ T cells from peripheral blood mononuclear cells, taken in the third trimester of pregnancy. This TCR derives from a female donor with multiple sclerosis, enrolled in a pregnancy study. The CDR3, as DNA: TGTGCCAGCAGCTTACAGGGGAGAAACACCATATATTTT. It translates to CASSLQGRNTIYF.